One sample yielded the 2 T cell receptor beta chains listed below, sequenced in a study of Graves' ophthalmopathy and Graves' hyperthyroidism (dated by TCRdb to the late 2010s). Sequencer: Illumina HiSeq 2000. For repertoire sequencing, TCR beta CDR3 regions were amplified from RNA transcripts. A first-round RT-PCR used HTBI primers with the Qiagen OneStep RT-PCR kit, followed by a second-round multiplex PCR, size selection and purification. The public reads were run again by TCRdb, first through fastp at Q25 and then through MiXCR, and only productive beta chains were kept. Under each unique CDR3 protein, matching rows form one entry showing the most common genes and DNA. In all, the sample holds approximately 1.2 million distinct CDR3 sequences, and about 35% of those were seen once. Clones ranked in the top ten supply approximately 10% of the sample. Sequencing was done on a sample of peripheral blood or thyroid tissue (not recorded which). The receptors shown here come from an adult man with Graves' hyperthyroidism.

The CDR3 is CAISEKTSGVNEQYF. DNA for the CDR3: TGTGCCATCAGTGAGAAAACCTCAGGGGTCAACGAGCAGTACTTC. This chain uses TRBV10-3 with TRBJ2-7, with D perhaps TRBD1 (6 bases). The CDR3 spans 15 residues. Germline V gene data show CDR1 as ENHRY and CDR2 as SYGVKD. Trimming removed 2 bases at V and 5 bases at J, with 16 bases between.

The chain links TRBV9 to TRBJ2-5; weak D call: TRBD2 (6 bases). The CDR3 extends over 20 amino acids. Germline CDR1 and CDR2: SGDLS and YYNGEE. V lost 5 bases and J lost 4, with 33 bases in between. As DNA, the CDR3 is TGTGCCAGCAGTTACTATCCCCTTTTAGGTTTCGGCGGGATAGGAGAGACCCAGTACTTC. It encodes CASSYYPLLGFGGIGETQYF.